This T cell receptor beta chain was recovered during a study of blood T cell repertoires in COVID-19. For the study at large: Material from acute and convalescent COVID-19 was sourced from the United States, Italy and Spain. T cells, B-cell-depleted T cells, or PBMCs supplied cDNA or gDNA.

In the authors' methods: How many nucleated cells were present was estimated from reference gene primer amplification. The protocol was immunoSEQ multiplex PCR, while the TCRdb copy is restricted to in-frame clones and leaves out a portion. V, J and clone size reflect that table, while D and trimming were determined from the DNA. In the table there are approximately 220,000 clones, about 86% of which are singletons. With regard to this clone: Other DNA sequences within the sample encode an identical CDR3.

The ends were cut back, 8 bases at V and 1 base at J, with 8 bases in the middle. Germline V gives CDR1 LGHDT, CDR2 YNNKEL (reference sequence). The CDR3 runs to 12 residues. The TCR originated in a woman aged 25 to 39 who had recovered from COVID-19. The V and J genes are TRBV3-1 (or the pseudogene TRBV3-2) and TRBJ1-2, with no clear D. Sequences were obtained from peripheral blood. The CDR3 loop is CASGRGNYGYTF. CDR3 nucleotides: TGTGCCAGCGGTCGGGGTAACTATGGCTACACCTTC.